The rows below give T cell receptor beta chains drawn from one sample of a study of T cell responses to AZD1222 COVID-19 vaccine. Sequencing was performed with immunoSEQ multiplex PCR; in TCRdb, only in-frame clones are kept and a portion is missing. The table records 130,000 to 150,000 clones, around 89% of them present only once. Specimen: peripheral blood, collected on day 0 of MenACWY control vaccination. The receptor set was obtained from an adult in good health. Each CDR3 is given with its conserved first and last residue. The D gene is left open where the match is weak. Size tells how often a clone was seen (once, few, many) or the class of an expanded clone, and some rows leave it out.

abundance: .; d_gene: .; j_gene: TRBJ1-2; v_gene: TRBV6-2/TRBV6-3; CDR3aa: CASSYSSRGDYGYTF; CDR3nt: TGTGCCAGCAGTTACTCGAGCAGGGGAGACTATGGCTACACCTTC
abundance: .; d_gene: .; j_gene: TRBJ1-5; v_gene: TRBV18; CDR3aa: CASSSVWNQPQHF; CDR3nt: TGTGCCAGCTCGTCGGTTTGGAATCAGCCCCAGCATTTT
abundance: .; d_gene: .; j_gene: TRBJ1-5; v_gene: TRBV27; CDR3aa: CASSYSSNQPQHF; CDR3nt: TGTGCCAGCAGTTATTCAAGCAATCAGCCCCAGCATTTT
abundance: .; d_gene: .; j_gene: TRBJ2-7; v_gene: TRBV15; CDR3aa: CATSRGPEEQYF; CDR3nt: TGTGCCACCAGCAGAGGTCCGGAGGAGCAGTACTTC
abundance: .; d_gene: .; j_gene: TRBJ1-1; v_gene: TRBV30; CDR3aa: CAWSVRAEAFF; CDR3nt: TGTGCCTGGAGTGTAAGGGCTGAAGCTTTCTTT
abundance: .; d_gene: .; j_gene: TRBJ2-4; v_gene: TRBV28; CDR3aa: CASSPWQGLGENIQYF; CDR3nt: TGTGCCAGCAGTCCCTGGCAGGGATTGGGAGAAAACATTCAGTACTTC
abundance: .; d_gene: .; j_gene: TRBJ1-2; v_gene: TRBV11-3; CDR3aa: CASSLQGIYGYTF; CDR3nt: TGTGCCAGCAGCTTACAGGGGATTTATGGCTACACCTTC
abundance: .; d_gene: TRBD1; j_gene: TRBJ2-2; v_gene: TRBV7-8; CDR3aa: CASSLGTGTGELFF; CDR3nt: TGTGCCAGCAGCTTAGGGACAGGCACCGGGGAGCTGTTTTTT
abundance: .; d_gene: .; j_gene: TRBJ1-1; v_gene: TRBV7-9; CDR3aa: CASSLLLQYTEAFF; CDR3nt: TGTGCCAGCAGCTTACTCTTACAGTACACTGAAGCTTTCTTT
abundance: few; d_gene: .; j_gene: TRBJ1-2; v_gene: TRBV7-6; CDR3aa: CASSLGRANYGYTF; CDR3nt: TGTGCCAGCAGCTTGGGCAGGGCGAACTATGGCTACACCTTC
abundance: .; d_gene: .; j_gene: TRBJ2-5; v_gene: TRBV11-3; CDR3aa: CASSLDRETQYF; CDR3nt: TGTGCCAGCAGCTTAGATAGGGAGACCCAGTACTTC
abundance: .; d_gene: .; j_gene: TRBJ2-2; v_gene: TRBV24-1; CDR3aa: CATSDSGGAGELFF; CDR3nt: TGTGCCACCAGTGATTCGGGGGGCGCCGGGGAGCTGTTTTTT
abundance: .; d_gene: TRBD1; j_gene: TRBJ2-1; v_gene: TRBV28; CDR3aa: CASSLAGGKNEQFF; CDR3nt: TGTGCCAGCAGCCTGGCAGGGGGCAAGAATGAGCAGTTCTTC
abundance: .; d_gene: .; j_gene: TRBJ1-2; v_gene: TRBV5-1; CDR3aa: CASSLDNSYGYTF; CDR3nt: TGCGCCAGCAGCTTGGACAATAGCTATGGCTACACCTTC
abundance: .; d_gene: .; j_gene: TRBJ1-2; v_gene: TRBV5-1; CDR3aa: CASSFVQGIGYTF; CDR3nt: TGCGCCAGCAGCTTTGTTCAGGGTATCGGCTACACCTTC
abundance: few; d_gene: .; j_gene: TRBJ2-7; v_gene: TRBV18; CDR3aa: CASSPVATGYEQYF; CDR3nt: TGTGCCAGCTCACCGGTTGCAACGGGCTACGAGCAGTACTTC
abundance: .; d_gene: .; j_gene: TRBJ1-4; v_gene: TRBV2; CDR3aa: CASSVGGGAILGKLFF; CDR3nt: TGTGCCAGCAGTGTCGGAGGGGGTGCAATCCTCGGGAAACTGTTTTTT